These 20 T cell receptor beta chains share one sample of origin, sequenced in a study of shared clonotypes between healthy human individuals. Naive CD8 cells were CD45RO-negative, positively selected for CCR7, excluding terminally differentiated effector memory CD45RA+ cells. Data came from immunoSEQ multiplex PCR; TCRdb stores just in-frame clones and leaves some out. Of roughly 2,000,000 clones in the sample, approximately 94% were seen once. What was sequenced was naive CD8+ T cells sorted from blood. The receptors derive from a man between 18 and 35 years old in good health.

The rearrangement links TRBV28 to TRBJ1-5, with D hard to call. Trimming stripped 2 bases from V and 7 bases from J, with 15 bases between. The CDR3 contains 15 residues. Germline V lookup: CDR1 MDHEN, CDR2 SYDVKM. For the CDR3, the DNA is TGTGCCAGCAGTTTAAGGGTGGCAGGCCGGCAGCCCCAGCATTTT. Amino acids: CASSLRVAGRQPQHF.

A note on this clone: At one boundary the junction diverges from the germline segment, which might be a read error. The gene calls are TRBV7-7 and TRBJ1-2; tentatively, D is TRBD1 (6 bases). Germline CDR1 and CDR2: SSHAT and FNYEAQ (reference sequence). The CDR3 has 17 amino acids. CDR3 nucleotides: TGTGCTAGCAGCTTAGAGTCCAACAGGGCCTGGGGTAATGGCTACACCTTC. Translation: CASSLESNRAWGNGYTF.

The chain carries TRBV7-9 and TRBJ2-2; 7 bases are shared with TRBD1. This CDR3 comprises 15 residues. The germline CDR1 and CDR2 sequences are SEHNR and FQNEAQ (reference sequence). Germline trimming cut 8 bases from V and 2 bases from J; bases unmatched to any gene: 8. The CDR3: CASGDRDGNTGELFF. The CDR3 nucleotides read TGTGCCAGCGGCGACAGGGACGGTAACACCGGGGAGCTGTTTTTT.

V gene TRBV4-1 combines with J gene TRBJ2-1; 8 bases are shared with TRBD1. Trimming removed 0 bases from V and 8 bases from J; junction bases left unmatched: 12. The V gene's germline CDR1 is MGHRA and CDR2 YSYEKL. CDR3 length equals 17 residues. CDR3 sequence: CASSQETAGQGVHEQFF. CDR3 bases: TGCGCCAGCAGCCAAGAAACGGCTGGACAGGGAGTCCATGAGCAGTTCTTC.

The chain links TRBV9 to TRBJ2-3; maybe TRBD2 (5 bases). V was clipped by 7 bases and J by 0 bases, with 12 bases between them. Looked up from germline, CDR1 is SGDLS and CDR2 is YYNGEE. This CDR3 comprises 14 residues. As DNA, the CDR3 is TGTGCCAGCTCGGGAAACCCTAGCACAGATACGCAGTATTTT. Its protein is CASSGNPSTDTQYF.

This chain links TRBV6-6 with TRBJ2-5, with D tentatively TRBD2 (5 bases). Germline-derived CDR1 and CDR2 are MNHNY and SVGAGI (reference sequence). V lost 5 bases, J lost 7 bases, and 17 bases lay in between. This CDR3 region has 14 residues. CDR3 protein: CASSTFRETWTQYF. Here the CDR3 DNA reads TGTGCCAGCAGTACATTCCGGGAAACCTGGACCCAGTACTTC.

The CDR3 DNA follows: TGTGCCAGCAGTGTAACCGGGACAGGGGGCGAAGCTTTCTTT. Residues: CASSVTGTGGEAFF. The chain uses TRBV28 and TRBJ1-1; 12 bases fit TRBD1. The CDR3 sequence is 14 residues long. The ends lost 5 bases at V and 8 bases at J; junction bases unmatched: 6. Per germline, CDR1 MDHEN and CDR2 SYDVKM.

Of note for this clone: Distinct nucleotide sequences in the sample also encode this CDR3. The rearrangement joins TRBV29-1 to TRBJ2-3; D is possibly TRBD1 or TRBD2 (5 bases each). CDR1 is SQVTM and CDR2 is ANQGSEA in the germline V gene. CDR3 length: 12 residues. V lost 1 base and J 6 bases, leaving 8 bases between the germline ends. The CDR3 DNA reads TGCAGCGTTGAAGGGGACGCCGATACGCAGTATTTT. It is translated as CSVEGDADTQYF.

The chain recombines TRBV5-1 with TRBJ2-1, with D hard to call. The CDR3 covers 14 residues. CDR1 and CDR2 from the germline V gene are SGHRS and YFSETQ. V was trimmed by 0 bases and J by 8 bases, leaving 12 bases between them. This CDR3 is CASSLDYSIDEQFF. CDR3 bases: TGCGCCAGCAGCTTGGATTATAGCATAGATGAGCAGTTCTTC. The full variable domain, its missing parts supplied by reference TRBV5-1 and TRBJ2-1, is KAGVTQTPRYLIKTRGQQVTLSCSPISGHRSVSWYQQTPGQGLQFLFEYFSETQRNKGNFPGRFSGRQFSNSRSEMNVSTLELGDSALYLCASSLDYSIDEQFFGPGTRLTVL.

V is TRBV10-1 and J is TRBJ2-2; 9 nucleotides agree with TRBD2. Germline loops: CDR1 WNHNN, CDR2 SYGVQD (reference sequence). The J segment lost 7 bases and the V segment lost 6 bases, leaving 18 bases of the junction unmatched. The CDR3 totals 18 residues. The CDR3 region has the DNA TGCGCCAGCAGCGATAGACCGGGACTAGCAGCTGGAATCGGGGAGCTGTTTTTT. Amino acids: CASSDRPGLAAGIGELFF.

CDR3 nucleotide sequence: TGTGCCAGCAGTTACTCGGGCAGCCTCATTACCTACGAGCAGTACTTC. This sequence encodes CASSYSGSLITYEQYF. The chain recombines TRBV6-5 with TRBJ2-7; D uncertain. The germline V gene encodes CDR1 MNHEY and CDR2 SVGAGI. The CDR3 runs to 16 residues. Deletions cut 0 bases from V and 2 bases from J, with 14 bases between.

This chain uses TRBV11-2 with TRBJ2-1; D not resolved. The CDR3 extends over 14 amino acids. The germline V and J ends were trimmed by 2 bases and 3 bases, with 8 bases remaining between them. In germline, CDR1 is SGHAT, CDR2 FQNNGV. Here the CDR3 DNA reads TGTGCCAGCAGCTTATTGGGCCTCTACAATGAGCAGTTCTTC. Its translation is CASSLLGLYNEQFF.

This clone was seen once. CDR3 loop: CASSKAGEGTGELFF. The CDR3 DNA is TGTGCCAGCAGCAAAGCGGGAGAAGGCACCGGGGAGCTGTTTTTT. The chain uses TRBV9 and TRBJ2-2; 8 nucleotides match TRBD2. The trim removed 4 bases at V and 4 bases at J, leaving 6 bases unmatched. The CDR3 runs to 15 residues. CDR1 is SGDLS, CDR2 YYNGEE, per germline.

Points on this clone: Mismatch with germline at one junction end may stem from a read error. This rearrangement joins TRBV7-8 to TRBJ2-7; 7 positions agree with TRBD2. The CDR3 loop spans 12 amino acids. The germline gives CDR1 SGHVS, CDR2 FQNEAQ. CDR3 DNA: TGTGCCAGCAGCCCCGAGGGGACTACGAGGGAATTC. It specifies CASSPEGTTREF. Full variable domain (missing parts from reference TRBV7-8 and TRBJ2-7): GAGVSQSPRYKVAKRGQDVALRCDPISGHVSLFWYQQALGQGPEFLTYFQNEAQLDKSGLPSDRFFAERPEGSVSTLKIQRTQQEDSAVYLCASSPEGTTREFGPGTRLTVT.

This chain joins TRBV30 and TRBJ1-1; tentatively, D is TRBD1 (5 bases). Germline V gene data show CDR1 as GTSNPN and CDR2 as SVGIG (reference sequence). Deletions cut 4 bases from V and 3 bases from J, with 9 bases between. CDR3 size: 12 residues. The CDR3 reads CAWTVGDTEAFF. DNA of the CDR3: TGTGCCTGGACGGTGGGGGACACTGAAGCTTTCTTT.

Regarding this clone: This sample also contains other DNA sequences that code for the same CDR3. CDR3 sequence (DNA): TGTGCCAGCAGTGAAGTCGCTGAAGCTTTCTTT. Translating it yields CASSEVAEAFF. This rearrangement joins TRBV6-1 to TRBJ1-1; D gene unclear. From germline, CDR1 is MNHNS and CDR2 SASEGT. V gave up 1 base and J gave up 6 bases, with 3 bases separating them. The CDR3 loop spans 11 amino acids.

This clone occurred once. V is TRBV10-3 and J is TRBJ2-5; maybe TRBD1 (6 bases). The CDR3 consists of 15 residues. Trimming took off 8 bases at V and 5 bases at J, with 21 bases between the two ends. Looked up from germline, CDR1 is ENHRY and CDR2 is SYGVKD. This CDR3 reads CAIGGDEGRWETQYF. The CDR3 DNA reads as TGTGCCATCGGGGGCGATGAGGGCCGGTGGGAGACCCAGTACTTC.

This chain links TRBV5-6 with TRBJ2-7; perhaps D is TRBD1 or TRBD2 (6 bases each). V dropped 3 bases and J dropped 7 bases, with 14 bases sitting between them. This CDR3 comprises 13 residues. Per the germline V gene, CDR1 is SGHDT and CDR2 is YYEEEE. The CDR3 here is CASSWTGAGEQYF. The CDR3 coding sequence is TGTGCCAGCAGCTGGACGGGGGCGGGTGAGCAGTACTTC.

The chain links TRBV11-2 to TRBJ2-7, with a possible D match to TRBD2 (6 bases). Trimming left V 4 bases short and J 3 bases short, with 16 bases between. The CDR3 runs to 15 residues. The V gene's germline CDR1 is SGHAT and CDR2 FQNNGV. The CDR3 sequence is CASSSPGLLIYEQYF. The CDR3 DNA reads as TGTGCCAGCAGCTCTCCGGGACTCCTTATCTACGAGCAGTACTTC.

This sequence joins TRBV23-1 and TRBJ2-7; 9 positions agree with TRBD1. TRBV23-1 is flagged as an ORF with uncertain function. The junction had 12 bases not matched to a gene; V was cut back by 11 bases and J by 7 bases. The CDR3 spans 13 residues. CDR3 sequence (DNA): TGCGCCTCACCGGGACAGGGCATCGAAGAGCAGTACTTC. Its translation: CASPGQGIEEQYF.